Each of the 18 T cell receptor beta chains below was sequenced from the same sample in a study of OX40 agonist ivuxolimab in advanced cancers. Some clones are missing from TCRdb's copy, which holds only in-frame ones; the method was immunoSEQ multiplex PCR. The profile shows about 79,000 clones, about nine tenths of them singletons. The source was CD4+ or CD8+ T cells sorted from blood, collected in a trial of the OX40 agonist ivuxolimab. The receptor source for this set is an adult with an advanced solid tumor such as melanoma, head and neck, liver or kidney cancer.

The gene calls are TRBV5-1 and TRBJ1-4, with D possibly matching TRBD1 (5 bases). There are 14 residues in the CDR3. V was cut by 0 bases and J by 5 bases, with 8 bases left in between. Germline V gene lookup returns CDR1 SGHRS and CDR2 YFSETQ. In DNA, the CDR3 is TGCGCCAGCAGCTTGGGGGACGGCAATGAAAAACTGTTTTTT. Translation gives CASSLGDGNEKLFF.

The chain employs TRBV11-2 and TRBJ2-7; D perhaps matches TRBD2 (6 bases). Germline CDR1 reads SGHAT; CDR2 reads FQNNGV. V was shortened by 2 bases and J by 1 base, with 12 bases between the two germline ends. The length of the CDR3 is 15 residues. In DNA, the CDR3 is TGTGCCAGCAGCTTAAGGGGCGGGGCATCCTACGAGCAGTACTTC. This gives the protein CASSLRGGASYEQYF.

The chain is built from TRBV7-2 and TRBJ2-1, with 8 bases matching TRBD2. V shed 5 bases, J shed 0 bases, and the junction held 6 bases outside the gene matches. The CDR3 sequence is 16 residues long. Germline V CDR1 and CDR2: SGHTA, FQGNSA. The CDR3 protein is CASSAQSGSSYNEQFF. The CDR3, as DNA: TGTGCCAGCAGCGCCCAGAGCGGGAGCTCCTACAATGAGCAGTTCTTC.

This clone was picked up a small number of times. The CDR3 sequence is CASSLGGSGGYTF. The CDR3 DNA reads as TGTGCCAGCAGCTTGGGGGGATCGGGTGGCTACACCTTC. The rearrangement links TRBV11-2 to TRBJ1-2, with D perhaps TRBD1 (5 bases). V lost 3 bases, J lost 7 bases, and 12 bases lay in between. Germline V gene sequence: CDR1 SGHAT, CDR2 FQNNGV. The CDR3 totals 13 residues.

As DNA, the CDR3 is TGTGCCAGCAGCTTCGGACTAGCGGGAAGACCCGGGGAGCTGTTTTTT. This translates into CASSFGLAGRPGELFF. The chain employs TRBV5-6 and TRBJ2-2; 12 bases agree with TRBD2. Germline CDR1 SGHDT, CDR2 YYEEEE. This CDR3 comprises 16 residues. The V and J ends lost 2 bases and 6 bases, in that order; junction bases with no gene match: 5.

V and J are TRBV29-1 and TRBJ1-1; D might be TRBD1 (5 bases). The germline V gene encodes CDR1 SQVTM and CDR2 ANQGSEA. The ends were cut back, 7 bases at V and 5 bases at J, with 17 bases in the middle. The CDR3 loop spans 13 amino acids. The CDR3: CSGGLREETEAFF. DNA for the CDR3: TGCAGCGGTGGTCTCAGGGAGGAGACTGAAGCTTTCTTT.

V usage is TRBV5-6 and J usage is TRBJ2-1, with D perhaps TRBD2 (6 bases). The CDR3 runs to 15 residues. V shed 5 bases and J shed 0 bases, with 12 bases lying between them. The germline gives CDR1 SGHDT, CDR2 YYEEEE. The CDR3 sequence: CASRRDWSSYNEQFF. In nucleotides, the CDR3 is TGTGCCAGCAGACGGGACTGGAGCTCCTACAATGAGCAGTTCTTC. Full variable domain (outside the CDR3, taken from reference TRBV5-6 and TRBJ2-1): DAGVTQSPTHLIKTRGQQVTLRCSPKSGHDTVSWYQQALGQGPQFIFQYYEEEERQRGNFPDRFSGHQFPNYSSELNVNALLLGDSALYLCASRRDWSSYNEQFFGPGTRLTVL.

The rearrangement joins TRBV15 to TRBJ2-1, with D perhaps matching TRBD1 or TRBD2 (5 bases each). The CDR3 covers 15 residues. In germline, CDR1 is LNHNV, CDR2 YYDKDF (reference sequence). The ends were cut back, 1 base at V and 4 bases at J, with 11 bases in the middle. CDR3 in DNA: TGTGCCACCAGCAGAGGGGGGAGCCCTTACAATGAGCAGTTCTTC. It translates to CATSRGGSPYNEQFF.

The CDR3 here is CASSYGTGDDEAFF. Written as DNA, the CDR3 is TGTGCCAGCAGCTACGGGACAGGGGATGATGAAGCTTTCTTT. The chain recombines TRBV6-5 with TRBJ1-1, with TRBD1 matching over 10 bases. V lost 6 bases, J lost 7 bases, and 8 bases stayed unmatched. Germline CDR1 reads MNHEY; CDR2 reads SVGAGI. The CDR3 is made up of 14 amino acids.

The chain uses TRBV29-1 and TRBJ1-1; D remains unclear. The germline CDR1 and CDR2 sequences are SQVTM and ANQGSEA. This CDR3 region has 12 residues. CDR3 sequence (DNA): TGCAGAAAAACAGTAGGTAGCACTGAAGCTTTCTTT. Protein product: CRKTVGSTEAFF.

The chain carries TRBV5-1 and TRBJ1-4; maybe TRBD1 (5 bases). Germline loops: CDR1 SGHRS, CDR2 YFSETQ. The CDR3 length is 14 residues. Trimming took off 0 bases at V and 8 bases at J, with 11 bases between the two ends. CDR3 loop: CASSLVAAGEKLFF. The CDR3 DNA reads TGCGCCAGCAGCTTGGTCGCAGCAGGGGAAAAACTGTTTTTT.

This clone is a singleton in its sample. The rearrangement joins TRBV7-5 to TRBJ1-2; the listed D gene, TRBD1, was not tested against the DNA. TRBV7-5 is a recognized pseudogene. CDR3 length: 14 residues. In DNA form, the CDR3 reads TGTGTCAGAAGCGGCTCGATGGAAAAGGGGGGCTACACCTTC. Protein product: CVRSGSMEKGGYTF.

This chain connects TRBV5-4 to TRBJ2-5; 7 bases align to TRBD1. The CDR3 covers 15 residues. Germline trimming cut 3 bases from V and 1 base from J; bases unmatched to any gene: 6. CDR1 is SGHNT and CDR2 is YYREEE in the germline V gene (reference sequence). Here the CDR3 reads CASSSGQVAQETQYF. CDR3 in DNA: TGTGCCAGCAGCTCAGGACAGGTGGCCCAAGAGACCCAGTACTTC. Full variable domain (remainder filled in from reference TRBV5-4 and TRBJ2-5): ETGVTQSPTHLIKTRGQQVTLRCSSQSGHNTVSWYQQALGQGPQFIFQYYREEENGRGNFPPRFSGLQFPNYSSELNVNALELDDSALYLCASSSGQVAQETQYFGPGTRLLVL.

Concerning this clone itself: The junction does not match germline at one end; this may be a read error. V is TRBV4-2 and J is TRBJ2-1; TRBD2 is a possible D gene (5 bases). CDR3 length equals 16 residues. CDR1 and CDR2 from the germline V gene are LGHNA and YNFKEQ. The CDR3 DNA is TGTGCCAGCAGCCAAGATGCGCGGGCCGTGGTTAATGCGCAGTTCTTC. The encoded protein is CASSQDARAVVNAQFF.

A note on this clone: The sample carries other DNA sequences with the same CDR3. V and J are TRBV13 and TRBJ2-7, with 10 bases fitting TRBD1. V gave up 0 bases and J gave up 2 bases; unmatched junction bases: 4. Germline CDR1 is PRHDT and CDR2 is FYEKMQ (reference sequence). CDR3 length: 16 amino acids. CDR3 in amino acids: CASSLGGQGSPYEQYF. The CDR3 DNA follows: TGTGCCAGCAGCTTAGGGGGACAGGGGAGCCCCTACGAGCAGTACTTC.

The gene calls are TRBV7-8 and TRBJ1-1; no definite D call. The germline gives CDR1 SGHVS, CDR2 FQNEAQ. The CDR3 is 13 amino acids. The V gene lost 1 base and the J gene lost 1 base, with 4 bases spanning the gap. The CDR3 spells CASSLVENTEAFF. CDR3 in DNA: TGTGCCAGCAGCTTAGTAGAGAACACTGAAGCTTTCTTT.

The J gene is TRBJ2-2, the V gene TRBV6-5; 7 bases are shared with TRBD2. V was pared by 8 bases and J by 1 base, with 7 bases of the junction left unmatched. The CDR3 length is 15 residues. The V gene's germline CDR1 is MNHEY and CDR2 SVGAGI. CDR3 sequence reads: CASAGTTRNTGELFF. CDR3 sequence (DNA): TGTGCCAGCGCCGGGACTACGAGGAACACCGGGGAGCTGTTTTTT.

CDR3 nucleotides: TGTGCCAGCTCACCAAGCACAGATACGCAGTATTTT. Its protein is CASSPSTDTQYF. V and J are TRBV18 and TRBJ2-3, with D hard to call. CDR3 length: 12 amino acids. Germline V gene data show CDR1 as KGHSH and CDR2 as LQKENI. The V end lost 2 bases, the J end lost 0 bases, and 0 bases lay between the germline ends. Full variable domain (missing parts from reference TRBV18 and TRBJ2-3): NAGVMQNPRHLVRRRGQEARLRCSPMKGHSHVYWYRQLPEEGLKFMVYLQKENIIDESGMPKERFSAEFPKEGPSILRIQQVVRGDSAAYFCASSPSTDTQYFGPGTRLTVL.